These 32 T cell receptor beta chains share one sample of origin, sequenced in a study of CD8+ T cells in alopecia areata. cDNA reverse transcribed from extracted RNA served as the sequencing template. Produced via immunoSEQ multiplex PCR; TCRdb's table is partial and in-frame only. The table shows approximately 170,000 clones, with around 56% occurring only once. This sample's treatment: oral pan-JAK inhibitor, 5-10 mg twice daily. The sequenced sample was CD4+ T cells sorted from blood, obtained at week 4, from a patient treated with tofacitinib. These receptors all come from a human donor with alopecia areata.

This clone was seen once. The V call is TRBV7-3, the J call TRBJ1-1; D possibly corresponds to TRBD1 (5 bases). The ends were cut back, 5 bases at V and 5 bases at J, with 12 bases in the middle. Germline V gives CDR1 SGHTA, CDR2 FQGTGA. The CDR3 contains 13 residues. The DNA of the CDR3 is TGTGCCAGCAGCGACACGAGGGGTACTGAAGCTTTCTTT. It is translated as CASSDTRGTEAFF.

A few counts support this clone. V usage is TRBV15 and J usage is TRBJ1-1, with a possible D match to TRBD1 (6 bases). The germline gives CDR1 LNHNV, CDR2 YYDKDF (reference sequence). V lost 3 bases and J 11 bases, leaving 13 bases between the germline ends. The CDR3 spans 12 residues. CDR3 residues: CATSSGTPAAFF. In DNA form, the CDR3 reads TGTGCCACCAGCAGTGGGACACCTGCCGCTTTCTTT.

The chain has TRBV7-9 and TRBJ2-7, with D hard to call. This CDR3 contains 14 residues. Trimming pared 1 base from V and 7 bases from J, leaving 14 bases between. CDR1 is SEHNR, CDR2 FQNEAQ, per germline (reference sequence). The CDR3 protein is CASSLDLPRLEQYF. The CDR3 DNA is TGTGCCAGCAGCTTAGACCTCCCCCGGTTGGAGCAGTACTTC.

The chain employs TRBV6-5 and TRBJ2-4, with D maybe TRBD2 (5 bases). The germline V and J ends were trimmed by 6 bases and 15 bases, with 18 bases remaining between them. This CDR3 has 12 amino acids. The V gene's germline CDR1 is MNHEY and CDR2 SVGAGI. The CDR3 DNA is TGTGCCAGCAGGACTACCACCGCACGGGGGTACTTC. Residues: CASRTTTARGYF.

This clone showed up just a few times. The V gene is TRBV29-1, the J gene TRBJ2-2; TRBD1 agrees at 7 bases. Germline V lookup: CDR1 SQVTM, CDR2 ANQGSEA. V was pared by 8 bases and J by 7 bases, with 10 bases of the junction left unmatched. There are 13 residues in the CDR3. The CDR3 reads CSWDSLWGGELFF. The CDR3 DNA follows: TGCAGCTGGGACAGCTTATGGGGCGGGGAGCTGTTTTTT.

The chain recombines TRBV7-9 with TRBJ1-2; the D is unclear. Germline V gene data show CDR1 as SEHNR and CDR2 as FQNEAQ (reference sequence). The CDR3 contains 12 residues. V lost 8 bases and J lost 0, with 7 bases in between. The CDR3 bases are TGTGCCAGCGCCCCCTCTAACTATGGCTACACCTTC. Protein: CASAPSNYGYTF.

This clone occurred a few times. The genes are TRBV15 and TRBJ2-1, with 7 bases identical to TRBD2. Germline CDR1 LNHNV, CDR2 YYDKDF (reference sequence). V trimming: 3 bases; J trimming: 10 bases; junction bases outside the gene matches: 9. This CDR3 has 14 residues. The CDR3 loop is CATSSSSGPFEQFF. DNA for the CDR3: TGTGCCACCAGCAGCTCTAGCGGACCCTTCGAGCAGTTCTTC.

The V call is TRBV29-1, the J call TRBJ1-2; D may be TRBD1 (6 bases). The CDR3 runs 15 residues. Per germline, CDR1 SQVTM and CDR2 ANQGSEA. Trimming left V 1 base short and J 8 bases short, with 20 bases between. This CDR3 reads CSVEGPAQGAEGYTF. CDR3 sequence (DNA): TGCAGCGTTGAAGGCCCCGCACAGGGAGCGGAAGGCTACACCTTC.

This chain joins TRBV14 and TRBJ2-2; D gene ambiguous. The CDR3 length is 13 residues. Germline assignment: CDR1 SGHDN and CDR2 FVKESK. V was shortened by 4 bases and J by 1 base, with 4 bases between the two germline ends. CDR3: CASSRWNTGELFF. CDR3 sequence (DNA): TGTGCCAGCAGCCGGTGGAACACCGGGGAGCTGTTTTTT.

A few counts support this clone. V usage is TRBV30 and J usage is TRBJ1-5; perhaps TRBD1 as D (5 bases). V gave up 1 base and J gave up 7 bases, with 11 bases separating them. This CDR3 contains 13 residues. Germline assignment: CDR1 GTSNPN and CDR2 SVGIG (reference sequence). CDR3 sequence (DNA): TGTGCCTGGAGTGGACAGCATGGCCAGCCCCAGCATTTT. Translating gives CAWSGQHGQPQHF.

The J gene is TRBJ2-3, the V gene TRBV28; the match to TRBD2 covers 7 bases. The ends lost 2 bases at V and 0 bases at J; junction bases unmatched: 2. CDR1 and CDR2 (germline): MDHEN, SYDVKM. This CDR3 is 15 amino acids long. CDR3 loop: CASSLERGSTDTQYF. DNA of the CDR3: TGTGCCAGCAGTTTAGAGCGGGGAAGCACAGATACGCAGTATTTT.

The chain joins TRBV2 to TRBJ1-5; D may be TRBD1 (6 bases). CDR1 and CDR2 (germline): SNHLY, FYNNEI. Trimming cost V 11 bases and J 9 bases, with 20 bases left between them. The CDR3 is 13 residues long. The CDR3 here is CAAGGGAPGPQHF. The CDR3 DNA is TGTGCCGCCGGAGGGGGGGCCCCAGGGCCCCAGCATTTT.

The chain is built from TRBV10-3 and TRBJ2-7; 8 nucleotides match TRBD1. The ends lost 3 bases at V and 11 bases at J; junction bases unmatched: 12. This CDR3 contains 14 residues. Germline values: CDR1 ENHRY, CDR2 SYGVKD. The CDR3 DNA reads TGTGCCATCAGTGAAGGACAGGGCTTACGAGTGGAGTACTTC. Translating gives CAISEGQGLRVEYF.

The genes are TRBV15 and TRBJ2-1, with TRBD2 matching 11 bases. The germline V gene has CDR1 LNHNV and CDR2 YYDKDF (reference sequence). The CDR3 is 16 amino acids. V was pared by 0 bases and J by 7 bases, with 5 bases of the junction left unmatched. CDR3 sequence reads: CATSRDGSSGGNEQFF. DNA of the CDR3: TGTGCCACCAGCAGAGATGGGTCTAGCGGGGGGAATGAGCAGTTCTTC.

V gene TRBV11-3 combines with J gene TRBJ2-1; D is ambiguous. Germline lookup yields CDR1 SGHNT and CDR2 YENEEA. V was cut by 5 bases and J by 5 bases, with 4 bases left in between. This CDR3 is 11 amino acids long. CDR3 nucleotides: TGTGCCAGCAGCGCAGACAATGAGCAGTTCTTC. It specifies CASSADNEQFF.

This clone was counted only a few times. V is TRBV7-9 and J is TRBJ2-7; TRBD1 is a possible D gene (5 bases). V was shortened by 11 bases and J by 0 bases, with 11 bases between the two germline ends. The CDR3 loop spans 12 amino acids. Germline loops: CDR1 SEHNR, CDR2 FQNEAQ (reference sequence). CDR3 in amino acids: CAVGDVSYEQYF. DNA of the CDR3: TGTGCCGTAGGGGATGTCTCCTACGAGCAGTACTTC. The full variable domain, with the rest looked up from reference TRBV7-9 and TRBJ2-7, is DTGVSQNPRHKITKRGQNVTFRCDPISEHNRLYWYRQTLGQGPEFLTYFQNEAQLEKSRLLSDRFSAERPKGSFSTLEIQRTEQGDSAMYLCAVGDVSYEQYFGPGTRLTVT.

The chain employs TRBV29-1 and TRBJ2-1, with 7 bases aligning to TRBD2. Germline loops: CDR1 SQVTM, CDR2 ANQGSEA. This CDR3 is 14 amino acids long. V was pared by 5 bases and J by 10 bases, with 14 bases of the junction left unmatched. This chain's CDR3 is CSVTPGGGTREQFF. The CDR3 nucleotides read TGCAGCGTTACCCCGGGCGGGGGAACGAGGGAGCAGTTCTTC.

The chain combines TRBV7-3 with TRBJ2-2; D is unclear. The V gene's germline CDR1 is SGHTA and CDR2 FQGTGA. Between the trimmed V and J ends, which lost 2 bases and 5 bases, there was a span of 6 bases. The CDR3 runs 13 residues. The CDR3 DNA sequence: TGTGCCAGCAGCTTAGATCAGACCGGGGAGCTGTTTTTT. The encoded protein is CASSLDQTGELFF.

CDR3 residues: CASNWGRGPGANVLTF. The CDR3 DNA follows: TGTGCCAGCAACTGGGGCAGGGGGCCAGGGGCCAACGTCCTGACTTTC. The rearrangement links TRBV2 to TRBJ2-6, with TRBD1 identical over 8 bases. Trimming at V came to 7 bases and at J to 4 bases, leaving 9 bases not matched to a gene. Germline assignment: CDR1 SNHLY and CDR2 FYNNEI. The CDR3 extends over 16 amino acids.

This chain links TRBV5-1 with TRBJ2-1; D gene uncertain. The CDR3 has 11 amino acids. The germline CDR1 and CDR2 sequences are SGHRS and YFSETQ. The V end lost 3 bases, the J end lost 7 bases, and 5 bases lay between the germline ends. Here the CDR3 DNA reads TGCGCCAGCAGCTCCTCAAATGAGCAGTTCTTC. It translates to CASSSSNEQFF. The full variable domain, its missing parts supplied by reference TRBV5-1 and TRBJ2-1, is KAGVTQTPRYLIKTRGQQVTLSCSPISGHRSVSWYQQTPGQGLQFLFEYFSETQRNKGNFPGRFSGRQFSNSRSEMNVSTLELGDSALYLCASSSSNEQFFGPGTRLTVL.

The chain employs TRBV5-1 and TRBJ2-6; no reliable D call. V lost 0 bases and J 2 bases, leaving 6 bases between the germline ends. The CDR3 runs to 15 residues. Looked up from germline, CDR1 is SGHRS and CDR2 is YFSETQ. The CDR3 here is CASSLADAGANVLTF. The DNA of the CDR3 is TGCGCCAGCAGCTTGGCCGACGCTGGGGCCAACGTCCTGACTTTC.

This chain joins TRBV5-1 and TRBJ1-2; D is uncertain. Trimming cost V 4 bases and J 4 bases, with 14 bases left between them. This CDR3 spans 14 amino acids. CDR1 and CDR2 (germline): SGHRS, YFSETQ. The CDR3 region is CASSQEPRGYGYTF. In nucleotides, the CDR3 is TGCGCCAGCAGCCAGGAACCCCGGGGCTATGGCTACACCTTC.

The chain uses TRBV5-8 and TRBJ2-3; 9 bases are a match to TRBD2. The V gene's germline CDR1 is SGHTS and CDR2 YDEGEE. This CDR3 has 17 residues. Losses at the gene ends were 0 bases for V and 0 bases for J; bases not matched to a gene: 5. CDR3 DNA: TGTGCCAGCAGCTTGGGGAGGACTAGCGTCAGCACAGATACGCAGTATTTT. Its translation is CASSLGRTSVSTDTQYF.

J is TRBJ1-5 and V is TRBV29-1, with TRBD1 matching over 10 bases. Losses at the gene ends were 4 bases for V and 4 bases for J; bases not matched to a gene: 4. CDR3 length: 14 amino acids. Germline V CDR1 and CDR2: SQVTM, ANQGSEA. Here the CDR3 reads CSVVLGQGNQPQHF. The CDR3 DNA sequence: TGCAGCGTTGTATTGGGACAGGGGAATCAGCCCCAGCATTTT.

The rearrangement uses TRBV29-1 and TRBJ2-5; D might be TRBD2 (5 bases). CDR3 length: 16 residues. Germline V CDR1 and CDR2: SQVTM, ANQGSEA. V lost 2 bases to trimming and J lost 4 bases, with 20 bases between them. The DNA for the CDR3 is TGCAGCGTTGAACCCCTAGCCCTCACCGCGGGAGAGACCCAGTACTTC. Its translation: CSVEPLALTAGETQYF.

The V and J genes are TRBV29-1 and TRBJ1-2; D remains ambiguous. The V and J ends lost 7 bases and 7 bases respectively, with 19 bases between them. The CDR3 length is 13 residues. Germline V gene data show CDR1 as SQVTM and CDR2 as ANQGSEA. CDR3 sequence reads: CSASQRALAGYTF. DNA of the CDR3: TGCAGCGCCTCACAGCGCGCGTTAGCTGGCTACACCTTC.

This sequence joins TRBV7-2 and TRBJ1-5; TRBD1 might be the D (5 bases). V lost 3 bases and J 5 bases, leaving 8 bases between the germline ends. The CDR3 sequence is 13 residues long. In germline, CDR1 is SGHTA, CDR2 FQGNSA. CDR3: CASSLGDYQPQHF. The CDR3 region has the DNA TGTGCCAGCAGCTTGGGGGATTATCAGCCCCAGCATTTT. Together with reference TRBV7-2 and TRBJ1-5, the CDR3 gives the full variable domain: GAGVSQSPSNKVTEKGKDVELRCDPISGHTALYWYRQSLGQGLEFLIYFQGNSAPDKSGLPSDRFSAERTGGSVSTLTIQRTQQEDSAVYLCASSLGDYQPQHFGDGTRLSIL.

This clone was found a few times. Other DNA variants within this sample encode the same CDR3. V usage is TRBV29-1 and J usage is TRBJ2-5; D remains ambiguous. The CDR3 sequence is 11 residues long. V shed 6 bases and J shed 5 bases, with 10 bases lying between them. Germline V CDR1 and CDR2: SQVTM, ANQGSEA. DNA for the CDR3: TGCAGCGTCGCAGATGGCGAGACCCAGTACTTC. It is translated as CSVADGETQYF.

The CDR3, as DNA: TGTGCCACCAGCAGCAGTCTGGCGGGAGGGCCACCCGATGAGCAGTTCTTC. Translation: CATSSSLAGGPPDEQFF. V gene TRBV15 combines with J gene TRBJ2-1; 9 bases line up with TRBD2. The CDR3 is 17 residues long. CDR1 LNHNV and CDR2 YYDKDF come from the germline V gene (reference sequence). The trim removed 3 bases at V and 8 bases at J, leaving 14 bases unmatched.

The chain joins TRBV21-1 to TRBJ1-4; the table's D call, TRBD1, was not checked against the DNA. TRBV21-1 is a recognized pseudogene. The CDR3 covers 14 residues. The CDR3 nucleotides read TGTGCCAGCACCGAGGACAGGCCTAATGAAAAACTGTTTTTT. Translating gives CASTEDRPNEKLFF.

This chain links TRBV5-1 with TRBJ2-7, with 7 bases identical to TRBD1. The germline CDR1 and CDR2 sequences are SGHRS and YFSETQ. There are 15 residues in the CDR3. The junction had 4 bases not matched to a gene; V was cut back by 0 bases and J by 1 base. CDR3 sequence: CASSLVQGSSYEQYF. CDR3 bases: TGCGCCAGCAGCTTGGTACAGGGGTCATCCTACGAGCAGTACTTC.

This clone was picked up one time. The CDR3 nucleotides are TGCAGCGTTGCTGCAGAAAAACTGTTTTTT. Translating gives CSVAAEKLFF. The chain employs TRBV29-1 and TRBJ1-4; D remains ambiguous. Trimming stripped 4 bases from V and 8 bases from J, with 5 bases between. CDR1 is SQVTM, CDR2 ANQGSEA, per germline. CDR3 length equals 10 residues.